The sequence of this TCR beta chain was determined in a study of Siglec-9 on CD8 T cells in melanoma. This clone came up a few times. Trimming shortened V by 3 bases and J by 3 bases, and 11 bases separated the two germline ends. The CDR3 covers 14 residues. Germline lookup yields CDR1 MNHEY and CDR2 SMNVEV (reference sequence). Generated by immunoSEQ multiplex PCR, the TCRdb table keeps only in-frame clones and is missing some. The data show about 36,000 clones, with more than 65% seen just once and approximately 1.7% held by the top ten. Sequenced material: Siglec-9- CD8+ T cells sorted from blood. V gene TRBV27 combines with J gene TRBJ1-1; D is undetermined. The receptor was derived from a human donor in good health. CDR3 nucleotide sequence: TGTGCCAGCAGTTTGAGAATACGGGACACTGAAGCTTTCTTT. Protein sequence: CASSLRIRDTEAFF.